These T cell receptor beta chains were read from a single sample in a study of CD8+CD57+ T cells in acquired aplastic anemia. From the reads, TCRdb called clonotypes with MiXCR, one entry per CDR3 protein. The table lists approximately 190,000 distinct CDR3 sequences, approximately 48% of them singletons. The specimen was sorted CD4+, CD8+, or CD8+CD57+ T cells (not recorded which) from PBMCs. The receptors were sampled from a human donor with aplastic anemia. CDR3s include the opening cysteine and the closing phenylalanine or tryptophan. Fields, in order: clone size, V gene, J gene, D gene, CDR3 DNA, CDR3 protein. D genes are given only for firm matches. Clone size is shown for a subset of rows, as once, few, many or a class of expanded clone.

abundance: many; v_gene: TRBV25-1; j_gene: TRBJ2-3; d_gene: NA; CDR3nt: TGTGCCAGCACTTTCTCCAGGGAGGCAGATACGCAGTATTTT; CDR3aa: CASTFSREADTQYF
abundance: many; v_gene: TRBV24-1; j_gene: TRBJ1-5; d_gene: NA; CDR3nt: TGTGCCACCAGTGATCCCACCCTTCCCCATGGTCAGCCCCAGCATTTT; CDR3aa: CATSDPTLPHGQPQHF
abundance: many; v_gene: TRBV9; j_gene: TRBJ2-6; d_gene: NA; CDR3nt: TGTGCCAGCAGCGTAGGAGGATGGTCTGGGGCCAACGTCCTGACTTTC; CDR3aa: CASSVGGWSGANVLTF
abundance: few; v_gene: TRBV7-9; j_gene: TRBJ2-7; d_gene: NA; CDR3nt: TGTGCCAGCAGCTTAATGTCTTACGAGCAGTACTTC; CDR3aa: CASSLMSYEQYF
abundance: once; v_gene: TRBV7-8; j_gene: TRBJ2-7; d_gene: NA; CDR3nt: TGTGCCAGCAGCTCGAACGTAAGCTACGAGCAGTACTTC; CDR3aa: CASSSNVSYEQYF
abundance: NA; v_gene: TRBV5-1; j_gene: TRBJ2-2; d_gene: NA; CDR3nt: TGCGCCAGCAGCCATCTGACCATAAGCACCGGGGAGCTGTTTTTT; CDR3aa: CASSHLTISTGELFF
abundance: many; v_gene: TRBV2; j_gene: TRBJ2-7; d_gene: TRBD2; CDR3nt: TGTGCCAGCAGTTGGACTAGCGGGAGAGGTGAGCAGTACTTC; CDR3aa: CASSWTSGRGEQYF
abundance: NA; v_gene: TRBV20-1; j_gene: TRBJ2-5; d_gene: NA; CDR3nt: TGCAGTGCTCCTAGTCTAAGGGGGGACCAGTACTTC; CDR3aa: CSAPSLRGDQYF
abundance: NA; v_gene: TRBV15; j_gene: TRBJ2-6; d_gene: NA; CDR3nt: TGTGCCAGCAGTCCGGATACTGGGGCCAACGTCCTGACTTTC; CDR3aa: CASSPDTGANVLTF
abundance: NA; v_gene: TRBV20-1; j_gene: TRBJ2-5; d_gene: NA; CDR3nt: TGCAGTGCTAGAGTGGGTGAAGAGACCCAGTACTTC; CDR3aa: CSARVGEETQYF
abundance: NA; v_gene: TRBV7-3; j_gene: TRBJ1-1; d_gene: NA; CDR3nt: TGTGCCAGCAGCCCAGGCTGGGACACTGAAGCTTTCTTT; CDR3aa: CASSPGWDTEAFF
abundance: NA; v_gene: TRBV15; j_gene: TRBJ1-1; d_gene: TRBD1; CDR3nt: TGTGCCACCAGCAGAGTATCAGTACGGACAGGGTCCGAAGCTTTCTTT; CDR3aa: CATSRVSVRTGSEAFF
abundance: NA; v_gene: TRBV11-1; j_gene: TRBJ2-1; d_gene: NA; CDR3nt: TGTGCCAGCAGCCCACGTGGGGCGGGGTCCCCCAATGAGCAGTTCTTC; CDR3aa: CASSPRGAGSPNEQFF
abundance: NA; v_gene: TRBV15; j_gene: TRBJ2-6; d_gene: NA; CDR3nt: TGTGCCACCAGCGACCGAGCAGCTAGCTCTGGGGCCAACGTCCTGACTTTC; CDR3aa: CATSDRAASSGANVLTF
abundance: NA; v_gene: TRBV19; j_gene: TRBJ1-2; d_gene: NA; CDR3nt: TGTGCCAGTAGGAAGGACGGGAACTATGGCTACACCTTC; CDR3aa: CASRKDGNYGYTF
abundance: many; v_gene: TRBV6-6; j_gene: TRBJ2-2; d_gene: NA; CDR3nt: TGTGCCAGCAGTTACTCTCTCCTCGGGGAGCTGTTTTTT; CDR3aa: CASSYSLLGELFF
abundance: once; v_gene: TRBV5-1; j_gene: TRBJ2-1; d_gene: TRBD1; CDR3nt: TGCGGCAGCAGCTCCGACCGGACCCAACTTACAGGGGATGAGCAGTTCTTC; CDR3aa: CGSSSDRTQLTGDEQFF
abundance: NA; v_gene: TRBV11-2; j_gene: TRBJ1-1; d_gene: NA; CDR3nt: TGTGCCAGCAGTATTCCCGCGGGGGGTAAGGGCACTGAAGCTTTCTTT; CDR3aa: CASSIPAGGKGTEAFF
abundance: many; v_gene: TRBV19; j_gene: TRBJ2-1; d_gene: NA; CDR3nt: TGTGCCAGTAGTCAGGGACGCAAGTACAATGAGCAGTTCTTC; CDR3aa: CASSQGRKYNEQFF
abundance: NA; v_gene: TRBV15; j_gene: TRBJ1-1; d_gene: NA; CDR3nt: TGTGCCACCAGCCACAGACTACGACAAGGGGTCGATGAAGCTTTCTTT; CDR3aa: CATSHRLRQGVDEAFF
abundance: many; v_gene: TRBV6-1; j_gene: TRBJ2-3; d_gene: NA; CDR3nt: TGTGCCAGCAGTGAAGGGCCCCAGGATACGCAGTATTTT; CDR3aa: CASSEGPQDTQYF
abundance: many; v_gene: TRBV11-3; j_gene: TRBJ2-7; d_gene: NA; CDR3nt: TGTGCCAGCAGCTCTAGGCTAAGGGGCGAGCAGTACTTC; CDR3aa: CASSSRLRGEQYF
abundance: NA; v_gene: TRBV12-3/TRBV12-4; j_gene: TRBJ2-3; d_gene: NA; CDR3nt: TGTGCCAGCAGCCCCGGGGGCTATACGCAGTATTTT; CDR3aa: CASSPGGYTQYF
abundance: NA; v_gene: TRBV24-1; j_gene: TRBJ2-1; d_gene: TRBD2; CDR3nt: TGTGCCACCACCGGGAGGACTAGCGAGTCCCTCCATGAGCAGTTCTTC; CDR3aa: CATTGRTSESLHEQFF
abundance: NA; v_gene: TRBV19; j_gene: TRBJ2-1; d_gene: NA; CDR3nt: TGTGCCAGTAGTATTAACTCCGACCGATACAATGAGCAGTTCTTC; CDR3aa: CASSINSDRYNEQFF
abundance: NA; v_gene: TRBV7-2; j_gene: TRBJ1-1; d_gene: NA; CDR3nt: TGTGCCAGCAGTTTCGTCGGGACTGAAGCTTTCTTT; CDR3aa: CASSFVGTEAFF
abundance: NA; v_gene: TRBV7-2; j_gene: TRBJ2-7; d_gene: NA; CDR3nt: TGTGCCAGCAGCTATAGTTCGGGCTACGAGCAGTACTTC; CDR3aa: CASSYSSGYEQYF
abundance: once; v_gene: TRBV19; j_gene: TRBJ2-7; d_gene: NA; CDR3nt: TGTGCCAGTAGTAATCTAGCTCCCTACGAGCAGTACTTC; CDR3aa: CASSNLAPYEQYF
abundance: NA; v_gene: TRBV10-3; j_gene: TRBJ1-6; d_gene: TRBD1; CDR3nt: TGTGCCAGCAGGGCCGGGACAGGGAGTTCACCCCTCCACTTT; CDR3aa: CASRAGTGSSPLHF
abundance: NA; v_gene: TRBV2; j_gene: TRBJ1-1; d_gene: NA; CDR3nt: TGTGCCAGCAGTGAACGTCTCGGTGAAGCTTTCTTT; CDR3aa: CASSERLGEAFF
abundance: NA; v_gene: TRBV29-1; j_gene: TRBJ2-1; d_gene: TRBD2; CDR3nt: TGCAGCGTTGTTTCCGGCAGCGGGAGCAGCTCCTACAATGAGCAGTTCTTC; CDR3aa: CSVVSGSGSSSYNEQFF
abundance: NA; v_gene: TRBV7-8; j_gene: TRBJ2-5; d_gene: NA; CDR3nt: TGTGCCAGCAGCTTAGTGTTCAGGGAGACCCAGTACTTC; CDR3aa: CASSLVFRETQYF
abundance: once; v_gene: TRBV29-1; j_gene: TRBJ1-4; d_gene: NA; CDR3nt: TGCAGCGTTGATCGAGGGGAAAAACTGTTTTTT; CDR3aa: CSVDRGEKLFF
abundance: many; v_gene: TRBV19; j_gene: TRBJ1-2; d_gene: TRBD1; CDR3nt: TGTGCCAGTAGGAGGACAGGGCCCTATGGCTACACCTTC; CDR3aa: CASRRTGPYGYTF
abundance: NA; v_gene: TRBV15; j_gene: TRBJ1-2; d_gene: TRBD1; CDR3nt: TGTGCCACCAGCATTACAGGGGTGGACTATGGCTACACCTTC; CDR3aa: CATSITGVDYGYTF
abundance: NA; v_gene: TRBV5-1; j_gene: TRBJ2-5; d_gene: TRBD2; CDR3nt: TGCGCCAGCAGCTGGGGGGGGGAAGAGACCCAGTACTTC; CDR3aa: CASSWGGEETQYF
abundance: few; v_gene: TRBV30; j_gene: TRBJ1-2; d_gene: NA; CDR3nt: TGTGCCTGGAGCGTAGCCGACTTCTTGGGCTACACCTTC; CDR3aa: CAWSVADFLGYTF
abundance: NA; v_gene: TRBV20-1; j_gene: TRBJ1-1; d_gene: NA; CDR3nt: TGCAGTGCTGGAGTCCGACAGAACACTGAAGCTTTCTTT; CDR3aa: CSAGVRQNTEAFF
abundance: NA; v_gene: TRBV7-9; j_gene: TRBJ2-7; d_gene: NA; CDR3nt: TGTGCCAGCAGCAGGACAGCCCCCCACGAGCAGTACTTC; CDR3aa: CASSRTAPHEQYF
abundance: many; v_gene: TRBV9; j_gene: TRBJ2-7; d_gene: TRBD2; CDR3nt: TGTGCCAGCAGCCTCGTCCCGGGACTAGCGGGAGCGAACGAGCAGTACTTC; CDR3aa: CASSLVPGLAGANEQYF
abundance: many; v_gene: TRBV20-1; j_gene: TRBJ2-1; d_gene: TRBD1; CDR3nt: TGCAGTGCTAGAGTTGGGGACAGGGGGACGGTTTATGAGCAGTTCTTC; CDR3aa: CSARVGDRGTVYEQFF
abundance: NA; v_gene: TRBV24-1; j_gene: TRBJ2-3; d_gene: NA; CDR3nt: TGTGCCACCAGTGATTTACAGAATACAGATACGCAGTATTTT; CDR3aa: CATSDLQNTDTQYF
abundance: few; v_gene: TRBV20-1; j_gene: TRBJ1-2; d_gene: TRBD1; CDR3nt: TGCAGTGCTACCTCTAGGGGACAGCGATTTAACTATGGCTACACCTTC; CDR3aa: CSATSRGQRFNYGYTF
abundance: once; v_gene: TRBV19; j_gene: TRBJ1-6; d_gene: NA; CDR3nt: TGTGCCACCGGGCCTACAACAAATTCACCCCTCCACTTT; CDR3aa: CATGPTTNSPLHF